The next 7 T cell receptor beta chains were all read from a single sample in a study of spatial heterogeneity in lung cancer. Time point: sample taken at primary tumor resection. MiXCR, run by TCRdb on the 5' RACE reads, gives a single entry per CDR3 protein. The data contain about 36,000 distinct CDR3 sequences, about 7.7% of them singletons. Sequences were derived from PBMCs, sampled at surgery. Receptors originate from a female donor with early-stage non-small cell lung cancer.

This clonotype was recorded many times. J is TRBJ2-1 and V is TRBV6-6, with TRBD2 matching 9 bases. In germline, CDR1 is MNHNY, CDR2 SVGAGI (reference sequence). The V gene end was trimmed by 9 bases and the J gene end by 3 bases; junction bases not matched to a gene: 9. The CDR3 is 15 residues long. CDR3: CASLMWRGGYNEQFF. The CDR3, as DNA: TGTGCCAGTCTCATGTGGCGGGGGGGCTACAATGAGCAGTTCTTC.

This clonotype has a handful of counts. The gene calls are TRBV7-2 and TRBJ2-7, with 14 bases that match TRBD2. Germline lookup yields CDR1 SGHTA and CDR2 FQGNSA. Trimming removed 5 bases from V and 3 bases from J; junction bases left unmatched: 6. The CDR3 runs 16 residues. This CDR3 is CASSIPGTSGGYEQYF. The CDR3 region has the DNA TGTGCCAGCAGCATCCCCGGGACTAGCGGGGGCTACGAGCAGTACTTC.

This clonotype was seen at least ten times. The V call is TRBV12-3 or TRBV12-4, the J call TRBJ1-6; D gene uncertain. V was clipped by 3 bases and J by 10 bases, with 10 bases between them. The CDR3 extends over 13 amino acids. In nucleotides, the CDR3 is TGTGCCAGCAGTTTCGGGGTAGGGTCACCCCTCCACTTT. Translation gives CASSFGVGSPLHF.

In regard to this clonotype: One base away lies a much larger clone, so this may be a sequencing read error. Here the CDR3 omits its conserved ending phenylalanine or tryptophan, so a read error is the likely source. The rearrangement links TRBV5-1 to TRBJ2-1, with 10 positions matching TRBD2. This CDR3 has 16 residues. V dropped 2 bases and J dropped 9; count of bases not matched to a gene: 11. Germline-derived CDR1 and CDR2 are SGHRS and YFSETQ. The CDR3 bases are TGCGCCAGCAGCTTTTTAGGCCGGGCTAGCGGGGGTGAGCAGTTCTCC. Translating it yields CASSFLGRASGGEQFS.

This clonotype showed up many times. This chain uses TRBV7-9 with TRBJ1-2, with no clear D. The CDR3 length is 15 residues. With 5 bases removed from V and 4 bases from J, the gap between germline ends came to 17 bases. Germline V gene data show CDR1 as SEHNR and CDR2 as FQNEAQ (reference sequence). The CDR3 protein is CASSPQSLGTYGYTF. CDR3 DNA: TGTGCCAGCAGCCCGCAATCCCTGGGTACCTATGGCTACACCTTC.

This clonotype was counted ten times or more. The rearrangement uses TRBV7-9 and TRBJ1-3; D remains ambiguous. Trimming shortened V by 1 base and J by 11 bases, and 9 bases separated the two germline ends. CDR1 and CDR2 from the germline V gene are SEHNR and FQNEAQ (reference sequence). The CDR3 is 12 residues long. The CDR3 coding sequence is TGTGCCAGCAGCTTAGTCGAAGGGCCCATATATTTT. Translating it yields CASSLVEGPIYF.

V and J are TRBV7-6 and TRBJ2-5; 7 positions agree with TRBD2. The CDR3 spans 13 residues. Germline V CDR1 and CDR2: SGHVS, FNYEAQ. Trimming at V came to 5 bases and at J to 5 bases, leaving 5 bases not matched to a gene. CDR3: CASSLREGETQYF. For the CDR3, the DNA is TGTGCCAGCAGCCTCAGGGAGGGGGAGACCCAGTACTTC.